The next 28 T cell receptor beta chains were all read from a single sample in a study of T cell responses to AZD1222 COVID-19 vaccine. Libraries were prepared by immunoSEQ multiplex PCR; TCRdb keeps only in-frame clonotypes and omits some of them. Found here are roughly 150,000 clones, 90% of them singletons; the top ten hold roughly 1.9%. The source material was peripheral blood, sampled on day 0 of AZD1222 vaccination. The receptor set was obtained from an adult in good health.

The chain carries TRBV11-3 and TRBJ2-1; no clear D gene. The CDR3 spans 12 residues. Germline CDR1 is SGHNT and CDR2 is YENEEA. The V and J ends lost 0 bases and 6 bases respectively, with 3 bases between them. CDR3 in DNA: TGTGCCAGCAGCTTAGACTCCAATGAGCAGTTCTTC. This codes for CASSLDSNEQFF.

The table lists this clone with a few counts. The chain employs TRBV28 and TRBJ1-3; D gene ambiguous. Per germline, CDR1 MDHEN and CDR2 SYDVKM. V shed 3 bases and J shed 4 bases, with 4 bases lying between them. This CDR3 spans 12 amino acids. For the CDR3, the DNA is TGTGCCAGCAGTTTGCAAGGAAACACCATATATTTT. Translated, it gives CASSLQGNTIYF.

The chain recombines TRBV29-1 with TRBJ1-1; 11 bases map to TRBD1. Unmatched junction bases numbered 8, after V lost 7 bases and J lost 7 bases. CDR3 size: 13 residues. Germline loops: CDR1 SQVTM, CDR2 ANQGSEA. The CDR3 spells CSARTGGGGEAFF. In nucleotides, the CDR3 is TGCAGCGCCCGGACAGGGGGCGGTGGTGAAGCTTTCTTT.

J is TRBJ2-1 and V is TRBV7-2, with 10 nucleotides matching TRBD2. This CDR3 is 17 amino acids long. Germline CDR1 SGHTA, CDR2 FQGNSA. The ends lost 5 bases at V and 4 bases at J; junction bases unmatched: 11. CDR3 bases: TGTGCCAGCAGCGTGTCCCGGACTAGCGGACCGTACAATGAGCAGTTCTTC. Translation: CASSVSRTSGPYNEQFF.

The rearrangement links TRBV27 to TRBJ2-2, with TRBD1 as a possible D gene (6 bases). This CDR3 spans 14 amino acids. Germline CDR1 and CDR2: MNHEY and SMNVEV (reference sequence). The V end was cut by 4 bases, the J end by 1 base, with 7 bases between. The CDR3 sequence is CASSWGQNTGELFF. CDR3 nucleotide sequence: TGTGCCAGCAGTTGGGGACAGAACACCGGGGAGCTGTTTTTT.

This chain links TRBV7-8 with TRBJ1-5; D uncertain. CDR3 length: 13 residues. V was trimmed by 5 bases and J by 3 bases, leaving 8 bases between them. CDR1 and CDR2 from the germline V gene are SGHVS and FQNEAQ. CDR3 nucleotides: TGTGCCAGCAGCCGAGCCCCCAATCAGCCCCAGCATTTT. It codes for CASSRAPNQPQHF.

The rearrangement uses TRBV28 and TRBJ2-1, with D maybe TRBD1 (6 bases). Looked up from germline, CDR1 is MDHEN and CDR2 is SYDVKM. Trimming shortened V by 1 base and J by 0 bases, and 10 bases separated the two germline ends. There are 16 residues in the CDR3. The CDR3 DNA reads TGTGCCAGCAGTTTATACGGACAGAGCTCCTACAATGAGCAGTTCTTC. Translated: CASSLYGQSSYNEQFF.

The CDR3 spells CASSPPRTGGNSPLHF. CDR3 DNA sequence: TGTGCCAGCAGTCCACCCCGGACAGGGGGAAATTCACCCCTCCACTTT. The genes are TRBV28 and TRBJ1-6, with 10 nucleotides matching TRBD1. V lost 5 bases, J lost 7 bases, and 8 bases stayed unmatched. Germline lookup yields CDR1 MDHEN and CDR2 SYDVKM. This CDR3 region has 16 residues.

V is TRBV6-2 or TRBV6-3 and J is TRBJ2-7, with 10 bases lining up with TRBD2. CDR1 is MNHEY, CDR2 SVGEGT, per germline. The CDR3 consists of 14 residues. Trimming removed 6 bases from V and 2 bases from J; junction bases left unmatched: 4. The CDR3 DNA follows: TGTGCCAGCAGCCGTCTAGCGGGAGCCTACGAGCAGTACTTC. Translating gives CASSRLAGAYEQYF.

This chain uses TRBV14 with TRBJ1-3, with a weak D call TRBD1 (5 bases). This CDR3 is built from 15 residues. The germline V gene has CDR1 SGHDN and CDR2 FVKESK. Trimming removed 5 bases at V and 4 bases at J, with 15 bases between. For the CDR3, the DNA is TGTGCCAGCAGCGCGACTCGGGGGAACGGAAACACCATATATTTT. Its translation is CASSATRGNGNTIYF.

CDR3: CASSQDAQSDGYTF. DNA of the CDR3: TGCGCCAGCAGCCAAGACGCCCAGTCGGATGGCTACACCTTC. This chain connects TRBV4-3 to TRBJ1-2, with D uncertain. Between the trimmed V and J ends, which lost 0 bases and 6 bases, there was a span of 11 bases. Germline V CDR1 and CDR2: LGHNA, YSLEER. This CDR3 has 14 amino acids.

The V call is TRBV11-3, the J call TRBJ2-3; 8 nucleotides match TRBD2. Trimming at V came to 5 bases and at J to 5 bases, leaving 9 bases not matched to a gene. Germline V gene sequence: CDR1 SGHNT, CDR2 YENEEA. The CDR3 loop spans 15 amino acids. The CDR3 spells CASSLGVSGVDTQYF. The CDR3, as DNA: TGTGCCAGCAGCCTGGGAGTTAGCGGGGTAGATACGCAGTATTTT.

The chain employs TRBV12-3 or TRBV12-4 and TRBJ1-1; D call uncertain. The CDR3 is 11 residues long. Trimming took 10 bases from V and 5 from J, leaving 11 bases between them. Written as DNA, the CDR3 is TGTGCCACCGACAAAGGTACTGAAGCTTTCTTT. Amino acid sequence: CATDKGTEAFF.

For this clone: Other DNA sequences of this sample code for an identical CDR3. The chain has TRBV7-9 and TRBJ2-7; possibly TRBD1 for D (5 bases). This CDR3 has 12 amino acids. The ends were cut back, 2 bases at V and 4 bases at J, with 6 bases in the middle. Germline CDR1 and CDR2: SEHNR and FQNEAQ (reference sequence). Here the CDR3 reads CASSLSGYEQYF. The CDR3, as DNA: TGTGCCAGCAGCTTATCAGGGTACGAGCAGTACTTC.

The chain joins TRBV11-2 to TRBJ1-4; TRBD1 might be the D (5 bases). Deletions cut 3 bases from V and 10 bases from J, with 9 bases between. The CDR3 totals 12 residues. Germline V gene data show CDR1 as SGHAT and CDR2 as FQNNGV. CDR3 region: CASSFDSGKLFF. CDR3 bases: TGTGCCAGCAGCTTTGACAGTGGAAAACTGTTTTTT. Variable domain in full (rest from reference TRBV11-2 and TRBJ1-4): EAGVAQSPRYKIIEKRQSVAFWCNPISGHATLYWYQQILGQGPKLLIQFQNNGVVDDSQLPKDRFSAERLKGVDSTLKIQPAKLEDSAVYLCASSFDSGKLFFGSGTQLSVL.

The rearrangement links TRBV19 to TRBJ2-1; the D gene is possibly TRBD2 (5 bases). V was trimmed by 10 bases and J by 2 bases, leaving 15 bases between them. The CDR3 contains 14 residues. The germline CDR1 and CDR2 sequences are LNHDA and SQIVND (reference sequence). The CDR3 spells CATHGGLAYNEQFF. DNA of the CDR3: TGTGCCACCCATGGAGGATTGGCCTACAATGAGCAGTTCTTC. The full variable domain, with the rest looked up from reference TRBV19 and TRBJ2-1, is DGGITQSPKYLFRKEGQNVTLSCEQNLNHDAMYWYRQDPGQGLRLIYYSQIVNDFQKGDIAEGYSVSREKKESFPLTVTSAQKNPTAFYLCATHGGLAYNEQFFGPGTRLTVL.

The rearrangement uses TRBV15 and TRBJ2-7; D gene unclear. The germline V gene encodes CDR1 LNHNV and CDR2 YYDKDF (reference sequence). The CDR3 has 20 residues. Trimming left V 1 base short and J 3 bases short, with 28 bases between. The CDR3 protein is CATSRAHPRLVYGHGYEQYF. In DNA form, the CDR3 reads TGTGCCACCAGCAGAGCCCACCCCCGCCTCGTCTACGGTCATGGCTACGAGCAGTACTTC.

The chain uses TRBV4-2 and TRBJ1-4; D gene ambiguous. The CDR3 runs to 15 residues. Germline V gene data show CDR1 as LGHNA and CDR2 as YNFKEQ. Trimming pared 0 bases from V and 9 bases from J, leaving 14 bases between. This chain's CDR3 is CASSQDLNTGQKLFF. DNA of the CDR3: TGTGCCAGCAGCCAAGATCTTAATACCGGGCAAAAACTGTTTTTT.

The V call is TRBV5-1, the J call TRBJ1-3; perhaps TRBD1 as D (5 bases). This CDR3 region has 16 residues. Germline loops: CDR1 SGHRS, CDR2 YFSETQ. Trimming took off 0 bases at V and 1 base at J, with 11 bases between the two ends. CDR3 sequence (DNA): TGCGCCAGCAGCTTGGGAGGGACGGGGTCTGGAAACACCATATATTTT. Residues: CASSLGGTGSGNTIYF.

V usage is TRBV5-8 and J usage is TRBJ2-3; D remains ambiguous. V lost 0 bases to trimming and J lost 4 bases, with 9 bases between them. The CDR3 spans 14 residues. Germline CDR1 reads SGHTS; CDR2 reads YDEGEE. The CDR3, as DNA: TGTGCCAGCAGCTTGGCCCTGGTTGCAGATACGCAGTATTTT. As protein: CASSLALVADTQYF.

This chain connects TRBV11-3 to TRBJ2-2; D is perhaps TRBD1 or TRBD2 (5 bases each). CDR1 and CDR2 (germline): SGHNT, YENEEA. The CDR3 runs 12 residues. Trimming stripped 6 bases from V and 6 bases from J, with 8 bases between. The DNA for the CDR3 is TGTGCCAGCAGGCAGGGAGCCGGGGAGCTGTTTTTT. Its protein is CASRQGAGELFF.

The chain links TRBV3-1 (or the pseudogene TRBV3-2) to TRBJ1-5; D gene ambiguous. Deletions cut 4 bases from V and 2 bases from J, with 9 bases between. CDR1 is LGHDT and CDR2 is YNNKEL in the germline V gene (reference sequence). The CDR3 is made up of 14 amino acids. Written as DNA, the CDR3 is TGTGCCAGCAGCCTCGCGGGAGGCAATCAGCCCCAGCATTTT. This encodes CASSLAGGNQPQHF.

This clone was found a few times. CDR3 DNA sequence: TGTGCCAGCAGGATGACAGGGGGCTCGGGCTATGGCTACACCTTC. This gives the protein CASRMTGGSGYGYTF. The chain has TRBV5-4 and TRBJ1-2; 10 nucleotides line up with TRBD1. The germline V gene has CDR1 SGHNT and CDR2 YYREEE (reference sequence). CDR3 size: 15 residues. V dropped 5 bases and J dropped 4; count of bases not matched to a gene: 8.

This clone has a handful of counts. This chain uses TRBV27 with TRBJ1-1, with D unresolved. Trimming left V 3 bases short and J 8 bases short, with 7 bases between. The CDR3 extends over 11 amino acids. In germline, CDR1 is MNHEY, CDR2 SMNVEV (reference sequence). The CDR3 sequence is CASSFGLEAFF. DNA of the CDR3: TGTGCCAGCAGTTTTGGGCTCGAAGCTTTCTTT.

The chain recombines TRBV11-2 with TRBJ1-1; unclear D gene. This CDR3 is built from 17 residues. V was pared by 0 bases and J by 0 bases, with 14 bases between. CDR1 SGHAT and CDR2 FQNNGV come from the germline V gene. The chain's CDR3 is CASSLESPVWLNTEAFF. The CDR3 coding sequence is TGTGCCAGCAGCTTAGAGTCCCCGGTTTGGCTGAACACTGAAGCTTTCTTT.

The gene calls are TRBV28 and TRBJ1-2, with 8 nucleotides matching TRBD1. CDR1 and CDR2 (germline): MDHEN, SYDVKM. J gave up 7 bases and V 2 bases, and 9 bases lay outside the gene matches. The CDR3 length is 15 residues. The CDR3 sequence: CASSLRVSGQGGYTF. The CDR3 nucleotides are TGTGCCAGCAGTTTAAGGGTATCCGGACAGGGTGGCTACACCTTC.

The chain links TRBV5-6 to TRBJ2-2; D is uncertain. Germline lookup yields CDR1 SGHDT and CDR2 YYEEEE. V was clipped by 5 bases and J by 3 bases, with 14 bases between them. The CDR3 runs 15 residues. The CDR3 coding sequence is TGTGCCAGCAGTTCGGACCCCCTCTACACCGGGGAGCTGTTTTTT. Its translation: CASSSDPLYTGELFF.

The CDR3 DNA sequence: TGTGCCAGCAGCACCCGACAAGATAATTCACCCCTCCACTTT. It specifies CASSTRQDNSPLHF. The V call is TRBV5-4, the J call TRBJ1-6, with no clear D. Trimming pared 4 bases from V and 5 bases from J, leaving 10 bases between. Germline assignment: CDR1 SGHNT and CDR2 YYREEE (reference sequence). The CDR3 has 14 amino acids. The full variable domain, completed using reference TRBV5-4 and TRBJ1-6, is ETGVTQSPTHLIKTRGQQVTLRCSSQSGHNTVSWYQQALGQGPQFIFQYYREEENGRGNFPPRFSGLQFPNYSSELNVNALELDDSALYLCASSTRQDNSPLHFGNGTRLTVT.